This T cell receptor beta chain comes out of a study of blood T cell repertoires in COVID-19. Study details: Acute and convalescent COVID-19 samples came from the United States, Italy and Spain. T cells, B-cell-depleted T cells, or PBMCs provided the cDNA or gDNA that served as material.

Trimming cost V 7 bases and J 9 bases, with 16 bases left between them. Germline CDR1 and CDR2: MNHEY and SVGAGI. The CDR3 covers 14 residues. In its sample, this clone was seen once. As handled by the study authors: Reference gene primer amplification in the assay estimated nucleated cell counts. Profiled with immunoSEQ multiplex PCR; TCRdb holds only in-frame clones, not every one. The DNA was the basis for D and trimming; V, J and clone size are from that table. Seen here are approximately 230,000 clones, 85% to 90% observed once, and the top ten hold over 1.2%. The receptor's source is a man older than 75 with acute or convalescent COVID-19. This chain uses TRBV6-5 with TRBJ1-6; D is unresolved. The sample comprised peripheral blood. The CDR3 protein is CASKRSEGVSPLHF. Here the CDR3 DNA reads TGTGCCAGCAAACGGAGCGAGGGCGTTTCACCCCTCCACTTT.